Shown below are 15 T cell receptor beta chains from a single sample sequenced in a study of blood T cell repertoires in COVID-19. This table comes from immunoSEQ multiplex PCR, and its TCRdb copy is limited to in-frame clones, with some not included. The table records about 270,000 clones, 82% of them present only once. What was sequenced was peripheral blood. These receptors were obtained from a woman between 18 and 29 years old with acute or convalescent COVID-19.

The table lists this clone with a count of one. The chain has TRBV7-9 and TRBJ2-7; D remains unclear. The CDR3 sequence is 15 residues long. With 0 bases removed from V and 3 bases from J, the gap between germline ends came to 12 bases. CDR1 and CDR2 from the germline V gene are SEHNR and FQNEAQ (reference sequence). CDR3 sequence reads: CASSLAVATHYEQYF. Written as DNA, the CDR3 is TGTGCCAGCAGCTTAGCGGTAGCAACCCACTACGAGCAGTACTTC.

This rearrangement joins TRBV30 to TRBJ2-1; 9 bases line up with TRBD2. CDR1 and CDR2 from the germline V gene are GTSNPN and SVGIG (reference sequence). Losses at the gene ends were 0 bases for V and 9 bases for J; bases not matched to a gene: 12. The CDR3 length is 16 residues. The CDR3 region is CAWSVPGVAGVSEQFF. CDR3 bases: TGTGCCTGGAGTGTACCAGGGGTAGCGGGAGTAAGTGAGCAGTTCTTC.

The sample holds a few counts of this clone. The J gene is TRBJ2-4, the V gene TRBV7-9; 9 nucleotides line up with TRBD1. This CDR3 comprises 16 residues. The germline V gene encodes CDR1 SEHNR and CDR2 FQNEAQ (reference sequence). V lost 5 bases to trimming and J lost 3 bases; unmatched junction nucleotides: 8. The CDR3 region has the DNA TGTGCCAGCAGCCCTGAACAGGGGGCCGGCAAAAACATTCAGTACTTC. It codes for CASSPEQGAGKNIQYF.

V and J are TRBV11-3 and TRBJ2-7; D ambiguous. CDR3 length equals 12 residues. The germline V gene encodes CDR1 SGHNT and CDR2 YENEEA. Between the trimmed V and J ends, which lost 0 bases and 6 bases, there was a span of 6 bases. The CDR3 region is CASSLDPGEQYF. For the CDR3, the DNA is TGTGCCAGCAGCTTAGATCCAGGCGAGCAGTACTTC.

The J gene is TRBJ2-7, the V gene TRBV3-1 (or the pseudogene TRBV3-2); no clear D gene. This CDR3 contains 16 residues. Germline V gene data show CDR1 as LGHDT and CDR2 as YNNKEL (reference sequence). V was clipped by 1 base and J by 0 bases, with 13 bases between them. Here the CDR3 DNA reads TGTGCCAGCAGCCAAGGAATTTGGCTAGTCTCCTACGAGCAGTACTTC. Residues: CASSQGIWLVSYEQYF.

This clone was counted ten times or more. Other DNA sequences from this sample encode an identical CDR3 as well. The rearrangement uses TRBV29-1 and TRBJ2-7, with D perhaps matching TRBD1 (6 bases). V gave up 6 bases and J gave up 1 base, with 7 bases separating them. CDR3 size: 11 residues. Germline assignment: CDR1 SQVTM and CDR2 ANQGSEA. Here the CDR3 DNA reads TGCAGCGTAGGGGGATCCTACGAGCAGTACTTC. Encoded protein: CSVGGSYEQYF.

The genes are TRBV29-1 and TRBJ2-3; 10 bases match TRBD1. The V segment lost 2 bases and the J segment 5 bases; nucleotides outside the gene matches: 7. The CDR3 loop spans 15 amino acids. Germline CDR1 and CDR2: SQVTM and ANQGSEA. The CDR3 loop reads CSVELTGGFKDTQYF. CDR3 in DNA: TGCAGCGTTGAATTGACAGGGGGCTTTAAAGATACGCAGTATTTT.

This chain uses TRBV27 with TRBJ1-1; tentatively, D is TRBD1 (5 bases). Germline V lookup: CDR1 MNHEY, CDR2 SMNVEV (reference sequence). This CDR3 is 15 amino acids long. The germline V and J ends were trimmed by 5 bases and 0 bases, with 13 bases remaining between them. The CDR3 loop is CASSPRQIMNTEAFF. The CDR3, as DNA: TGTGCCAGCAGTCCGCGACAGATTATGAACACTGAAGCTTTCTTT.

The chain has TRBV10-2 and TRBJ1-2, with a weak D call TRBD1 (6 bases). CDR1 and CDR2 (germline): WSHSY, SAAADI. The ends were cut back, 6 bases at V and 4 bases at J, with 9 bases in the middle. CDR3 size: 12 residues. The CDR3 spells CASRETGYGYTF. CDR3 DNA: TGCGCCAGCAGGGAGACAGGCTATGGCTACACCTTC.

The rearrangement uses TRBV18 and TRBJ2-7; possible D gene TRBD2, 6 bases. V was pared by 2 bases and J by 2 bases, with 16 bases between. The CDR3 has 16 residues. Germline CDR1 KGHSH, CDR2 LQKENI. This chain's CDR3 is CASSPWEVAVTYEQYF. As DNA, the CDR3 is TGTGCCAGCTCACCATGGGAGGTAGCGGTAACCTACGAGCAGTACTTC.

CDR3 coding DNA: TGCGCCAGCAGCTTCGACAGGGGGCTCTATGGCTACACCTTC. Encoded protein: CASSFDRGLYGYTF. This chain uses TRBV5-1 with TRBJ1-2; 10 bases fit TRBD1. Germline V CDR1 and CDR2: SGHRS, YFSETQ. The CDR3 length is 14 residues. V lost 2 bases to trimming and J lost 4 bases; unmatched junction nucleotides: 2.

The chain employs TRBV4-3 and TRBJ2-3; perhaps TRBD2 as D (6 bases). This CDR3 comprises 16 residues. Germline assignment: CDR1 LGHNA and CDR2 YSLEER. The V end was cut by 0 bases, the J end by 5 bases, with 15 bases between. CDR3 coding DNA: TGCGCCAGCAGCCAAGATTTGGGGGGATGGGGAGATACGCAGTATTTT. Amino acids: CASSQDLGGWGDTQYF.

The chain joins TRBV15 to TRBJ1-1; TRBD1 matches at 11 bases. Germline V gene sequence: CDR1 LNHNV, CDR2 YYDKDF (reference sequence). J gave up 7 bases and V 0 bases, and 10 bases lay outside the gene matches. CDR3 length: 17 residues. CDR3 DNA sequence: TGTGCCACCAGCAGAGACCCCGGGACAGGGGGAAGGAATGAAGCTTTCTTT. This sequence encodes CATSRDPGTGGRNEAFF.

Of note for this clone: This CDR3 is also generated by other DNA sequences in the sample. The rearrangement joins TRBV10-3 to TRBJ2-7; 14 bases are shared with TRBD2. Germline CDR1 is ENHRY and CDR2 is SYGVKD. This CDR3 contains 15 residues. After removal of 6 bases from V and 4 bases from J, the junction contained 5 bases not matched to a gene. The CDR3 nucleotides read TGTGCCATCAGCCCCGGGACTAGCGGGGGTTACGAGCAGTACTTC. Translated, it gives CAISPGTSGGYEQYF.

This rearrangement joins TRBV6-5 to TRBJ1-1, with D unresolved. The CDR3 loop spans 13 amino acids. The ends were cut back, 6 bases at V and 9 bases at J, with 17 bases in the middle. In germline, CDR1 is MNHEY, CDR2 SVGAGI. The CDR3 spells CASSDWSRGKAFF. CDR3 DNA sequence: TGTGCCAGCAGCGACTGGTCGCGAGGGAAAGCTTTCTTT.